The 26 T cell receptor beta chains below all came from one sample that was sequenced in a study of identical twins (dated by TCRdb to the mid-2010s). Library preparation was by 5' RACE. Data came from an Illumina HiSeq 2000. The raw public data were reprocessed by TCRdb itself: fastp quality trimming at Q25, MiXCR clonotype calling, in-frame beta chains only. Every distinct CDR3 protein forms one entry, paired with its most common genes and DNA. The sample table holds 450,000 to 600,000 distinct CDR3 sequences, of which around 20% were seen once. Approximately 0.52% of the sample is taken by the ten largest. The sample was also reused in another study, on yellow fever vaccine responses in identical twins.

Sequenced sample: CD4+ T cells sorted from blood. The receptor source for this set is a woman aged 18-29 years in good health.

This clonotype was detected only a few times. The chain has TRBV12-3 or TRBV12-4 and TRBJ2-3; TRBD1 matches at 7 bases. The CDR3 sequence is 14 residues long. V trimming: 6 bases; J trimming: 4 bases; junction bases outside the gene matches: 7. The CDR3 region has the DNA TGTGCCAGCAGCGACAGGGAAACATCAGATACGCAGTATTTT. It codes for CASSDRETSDTQYF.

This clonotype was observed a few times. The chain couples TRBV9 to TRBJ2-6; D unclear. The CDR3 sequence is 16 residues long. Trimming removed 4 bases at V and 4 bases at J, with 15 bases between. Germline values: CDR1 SGDLS, CDR2 YYNGEE. The CDR3 sequence is CASSFDGVSGANVLTF. CDR3 bases: TGTGCCAGCAGCTTTGATGGGGTCTCGGGGGCCAACGTCCTGACTTTC.

The genes are TRBV23-1 and TRBJ2-1; 9 positions match TRBD2. TRBV23-1 is marked as an open reading frame, function uncertain. The CDR3 consists of 15 residues. J was trimmed by 8 bases and V by 3 bases; bases with no gene match: 8. The CDR3 nucleotides are TGCGCCAGCAGTCAGATAGCGGGAGTCGGCGATGAGCAGTTCTTC. It yields the protein CASSQIAGVGDEQFF.

This clonotype occurred a few times. This chain uses TRBV20-1 with TRBJ1-4, with 10 bases aligning to TRBD1. The V gene's germline CDR1 is DFQATT and CDR2 SNEGSKA (reference sequence). After removal of 6 bases from V and 6 bases from J, the junction contained 4 bases not matched to a gene. There are 13 residues in the CDR3. The CDR3, as DNA: TGCAGTGCAACGACAGGGGGCGATGAAAAACTGTTTTTT. Its translation: CSATTGGDEKLFF.

The chain joins TRBV20-1 to TRBJ2-1, with 9 bases that match TRBD2. The V gene's germline CDR1 is DFQATT and CDR2 SNEGSKA (reference sequence). CDR3 size: 14 residues. J gave up 6 bases and V 3 bases, and 6 bases lay outside the gene matches. This chain's CDR3 is CSASSGSVVNEQFF. CDR3 DNA sequence: TGCAGTGCTAGTAGCGGGAGTGTAGTCAATGAGCAGTTCTTC.

J is TRBJ2-1 and V is TRBV4-2; 10 bases align to TRBD2. The CDR3 loop spans 16 amino acids. With 5 bases clipped from V and 2 bases from J, the junction kept 6 bases outside the gene matches. Germline CDR1 LGHNA, CDR2 YNFKEQ. CDR3 residues: CASSSASGGAYNEQFF. For the CDR3, the DNA is TGTGCCAGCAGCTCAGCTAGCGGGGGTGCCTACAATGAGCAGTTCTTC.

A few counts support this clonotype. The chain combines TRBV20-1 with TRBJ1-2; 7 bases line up with TRBD1. The J segment lost 5 bases and the V segment lost 8 bases, leaving 2 bases of the junction unmatched. The germline V gene encodes CDR1 DFQATT and CDR2 SNEGSKA (reference sequence). This CDR3 has 10 residues. This CDR3 reads CSPRGYGYTF. DNA of the CDR3: TGCAGTCCCAGGGGGTATGGCTACACCTTC.

The J gene is TRBJ1-4, the V gene TRBV6-5; D possibly corresponds to TRBD1 (6 bases). This CDR3 has 12 amino acids. With 2 bases removed from V and 8 bases from J, the gap between germline ends came to 6 bases. The V gene's germline CDR1 is MNHEY and CDR2 SVGAGI. The CDR3 region is CASSYTGEKLFF. CDR3 bases: TGTGCCAGCAGTTACACAGGGGAAAAACTGTTTTTT.

The rearrangement joins TRBV9 to TRBJ2-3; D might be TRBD2 (5 bases). V lost 4 bases to trimming and J lost 3 bases, with 15 bases between them. This CDR3 region has 15 residues. CDR1 is SGDLS and CDR2 is YYNGEE in the germline V gene. CDR3 protein: CASSPSPLETDTQYF. The CDR3 coding sequence is TGTGCCAGCAGCCCTAGCCCCCTAGAAACAGATACGCAGTATTTT.

The genes are TRBV24-1 and TRBJ2-5; 13 bases align to TRBD2. J lost 5 bases, V lost 4 bases, and 6 bases had no gene match. Germline V gene data show CDR1 as KGHDR and CDR2 as SFDVKD. The CDR3 is 16 amino acids. The CDR3: CATSELAGGPRETQYF. CDR3 nucleotides: TGTGCCACCAGTGAACTAGCGGGGGGGCCTCGGGAGACCCAGTACTTC.

The table lists this clonotype with a few counts. V is TRBV28 and J is TRBJ2-7; 7 bases align to TRBD1. The CDR3 covers 15 residues. CDR1 and CDR2 from the germline V gene are MDHEN and SYDVKM. Unmatched junction bases numbered 5, after V lost 1 base and J lost 2 bases. The CDR3 nucleotides are TGTGCCAGCAGTTTATCTGGGCAGGGGGCCTACGAGCAGTACGTC. This translates into CASSLSGQGAYEQYV.

This clonotype was recorded a few times. The V call is TRBV3-1, the J call TRBJ2-5; a possible D gene is TRBD2 (6 bases). This CDR3 has 16 residues. V lost 1 base, J lost 7 bases, and 19 bases lay in between. Germline CDR1 and CDR2: LGHDT and YNNKEL (reference sequence). CDR3 sequence reads: CASSQGAPTYGGTQYF. The CDR3 DNA follows: TGTGCCAGCAGCCAAGGCGCACCAACGTACGGGGGGACCCAGTACTTC.

The gene calls are TRBV2 and TRBJ2-7; 8 bases align to TRBD2. The CDR3 runs 12 residues. The germline CDR1 and CDR2 sequences are SNHLY and FYNNEI. The trim removed 6 bases at V and 6 bases at J, leaving 4 bases unmatched. CDR3 sequence: CASRIAGFEQYF. CDR3 bases: TGTGCCAGCAGGATAGCGGGATTCGAGCAGTACTTC.

This clonotype was picked up a small number of times. V gene TRBV27 combines with J gene TRBJ2-7; D call uncertain. Germline V gene sequence: CDR1 MNHEY, CDR2 SMNVEV (reference sequence). The CDR3 loop spans 14 amino acids. Trimming took off 0 bases at V and 0 bases at J, with 6 bases between the two ends. In DNA form, the CDR3 reads TGTGCCAGCAGTTTATCAGGGAACTCCTACGAGCAGTACGTC. This encodes CASSLSGNSYEQYV.

This clonotype was seen many times. An end of the junction does not agree with germline; a read error may underlie this. The chain employs TRBV11-2 and TRBJ2-1; D unclear. Germline V lookup: CDR1 SGHAT, CDR2 FQNNGV. CDR3 length: 13 residues. CDR3 nucleotides: TGTGCCAGCAGCTTGAGCCAGGCTGGTTCCTTGGTCTTC. It codes for CASSLSQAGSLVF.

This chain uses TRBV29-1 with TRBJ2-1; D unclear. This CDR3 has 13 residues. Between the trimmed V and J ends, which lost 0 bases and 11 bases, there was a span of 14 bases. Germline V lookup: CDR1 SQVTM, CDR2 ANQGSEA. In DNA form, the CDR3 reads TGCAGCGTTGAAGAGGGTGGTGGGCCCAAGCAGTTCTTC. This encodes CSVEEGGGPKQFF.

This clonotype appeared a few times. The chain combines TRBV15 with TRBJ2-5; 9 nucleotides line up with TRBD2. Germline V gene lookup returns CDR1 LNHNV and CDR2 YYDKDF (reference sequence). The CDR3 has 14 residues. Unmatched junction bases numbered 7, after V lost 6 bases and J lost 5 bases. The CDR3 bases are TGTGCCACCAGTAACAGCGGGGGGAAGGAGACCCAGTACTTC. Translation gives CATSNSGGKETQYF.

The rearrangement links TRBV11-1 to TRBJ2-3, with unresolved D. The germline V gene encodes CDR1 SGHAT and CDR2 FQDESV (reference sequence). The CDR3 is 14 residues long. Trimming shortened V by 2 bases and J by 2 bases, and 8 bases separated the two germline ends. The CDR3 loop reads CASSLRATTDTQYF. The CDR3 DNA reads TGTGCCAGCAGCTTACGGGCGACCACAGATACGCAGTATTTT.

The sample holds a few counts of this clonotype. V usage is TRBV12-3 or TRBV12-4 and J usage is TRBJ1-1; TRBD1 matches 10 bases. The CDR3 is 15 amino acids. J lost 2 bases, V lost 6 bases, and 6 bases had no gene match. The CDR3: CASRGVTGGNTEAFF. DNA for the CDR3: TGTGCCAGCAGGGGAGTGACAGGGGGCAACACTGAAGCTTTCTTT.

The chain recombines TRBV5-1 with TRBJ1-6, with no clear D. Germline CDR1 is SGHRS and CDR2 is YFSETQ. V was clipped by 4 bases and J by 9 bases, with 14 bases between them. The CDR3 runs to 14 residues. CDR3 protein: CASSPLEGGSPLHF. Written as DNA, the CDR3 is TGCGCCAGCAGCCCCCTGGAGGGCGGTTCACCCCTCCACTTT.

The rearrangement uses TRBV3-1 and TRBJ1-4; no clear D gene. From germline, CDR1 is LGHDT and CDR2 YNNKEL (reference sequence). The germline V and J ends were trimmed by 1 base and 4 bases, with 13 bases remaining between them. This CDR3 spans 16 amino acids. CDR3 DNA sequence: TGTGCCAGCAGCCAAGGAGTGTCGGGATTTAATGAAAAACTGTTTTTT. Amino acids: CASSQGVSGFNEKLFF.

This chain joins TRBV19 and TRBJ2-2; a possible D gene is TRBD2 (6 bases). V gave up 6 bases and J gave up 1 base, with 12 bases separating them. CDR1 is LNHDA and CDR2 is SQIVND in the germline V gene (reference sequence). The CDR3 runs to 15 residues. CDR3 nucleotide sequence: TGTGCCAGTAGCGAGAGAGCGGGGAACACCGGGGAGCTGTTTTTT. It is translated as CASSERAGNTGELFF. Together with reference TRBV19 and TRBJ2-2, the CDR3 gives the full variable domain: DGGITQSPKYLFRKEGQNVTLSCEQNLNHDAMYWYRQDPGQGLRLIYYSQIVNDFQKGDIAEGYSVSREKKESFPLTVTSAQKNPTAFYLCASSERAGNTGELFFGEGSRLTVL.

This clonotype was picked up a small number of times. J is TRBJ2-2 and V is TRBV7-2, with D hard to call. The CDR3 is 15 residues long. Germline CDR1 and CDR2: SGHTA and FQGNSA. The V end was cut by 1 base, the J end by 6 bases, with 12 bases between. In DNA form, the CDR3 reads TGTGCCAGCAGCTTAGGGACCCGGATCGCCGGGGAGCTGTTTTTT. This encodes CASSLGTRIAGELFF.

This chain joins TRBV3-1 and TRBJ1-2; D call uncertain. With 4 bases removed from V and 5 bases from J, the gap between germline ends came to 11 bases. The CDR3 consists of 13 residues. Germline V gene sequence: CDR1 LGHDT, CDR2 YNNKEL (reference sequence). CDR3 sequence (DNA): TGTGCCAGCAGCCCCAAGATCCTATATGGCTACACCTTC. Translation gives CASSPKILYGYTF.

The chain uses TRBV2 and TRBJ2-1; 8 bases are shared with TRBD1. CDR1 SNHLY and CDR2 FYNNEI come from the germline V gene. The CDR3 consists of 15 residues. The junction had 9 bases not matched to a gene; V was cut back by 6 bases and J by 5 bases. The CDR3 nucleotides are TGTGCCAGCAGCTACAACAGGGGGTTGGACAATGAGCAGTTCTTC. Residues: CASSYNRGLDNEQFF.

This clonotype was counted a few times. This sequence joins TRBV18 and TRBJ2-5; 7 positions match TRBD1. The CDR3 extends over 16 amino acids. V lost 0 bases, J lost 2 bases, and 6 bases stayed unmatched. From germline, CDR1 is KGHSH and CDR2 LQKENI. The CDR3: CASSPPAGGFQETQYF. The CDR3 nucleotides read TGTGCCAGCTCACCACCGGCAGGGGGTTTTCAAGAGACCCAGTACTTC.